This T cell receptor beta chain was captured by sequencing in a study of identical twins. Study observations and caveats: Within beta out-of-frame sequences, the excess sharing observed between twins was weaker.

Template switching introduced a universal primer site, and the cDNA bore unique molecular identifiers. Each CDR3 protein is one row after TCRdb ran MiXCR on the 5' RACE reads. Seen here are approximately 590,000 distinct CDR3 sequences, around a tenth observed once, and the top ten hold around 3.2%. There are many counts of this clonotype. What it binds is not known. This CDR3 has 15 residues. Germline V gene lookup returns CDR1 SGHTA and CDR2 FQGNSA. V lost 7 bases and J 6 bases, leaving 18 bases between the germline ends. These data also featured in a second study, about yellow fever vaccine responses in identical twins.

The receptor comes from a woman younger than 35 in good health. Material for sequencing was PBMCs. The rearrangement links TRBV7-2 to TRBJ2-2; D might be TRBD1 or TRBD2, each matching 5 bases. In DNA, the CDR3 is TGTGCCAGCATCAGGGACCCAAGAGTTGCCGGGGAGCTGTTTTTT. It specifies CASIRDPRVAGELFF. The full variable domain, with the rest looked up from reference TRBV7-2 and TRBJ2-2, is GAGVSQSPSNKVTEKGKDVELRCDPISGHTALYWYRQSLGQGLEFLIYFQGNSAPDKSGLPSDRFSAERTGGSVSTLTIQRTQQEDSAVYLCASIRDPRVAGELFFGEGSRLTVL.